The rows below give T cell receptor beta chains drawn from one sample of a study of shared clonotypes between healthy human individuals. The protocol was immunoSEQ multiplex PCR, while the TCRdb copy is restricted to in-frame clones and leaves out a portion. The sample yields approximately 650,000 clones, 95% to 96% seen once. Sequencing used naive CD8+ T cells sorted from blood. These receptor sequences come from a woman in her twenties or thirties in good health. Each CDR3 is given with its conserved first and last residue. The D gene is left open where the match is weak. Expanded clones are given a class, and other clones once, few, many or no size at all.

clone_size	v_call	j_call	d_call	cdr3_aa	cdr3_nt
NA	TRBV4-2	TRBJ2-1	TRBD2	CASSQGLRLAGGPGNEQFF	TGTGCCAGCAGCCAAGGGTTACGGCTAGCGGGAGGGCCGGGTAATGAGCAGTTCTTC
NA	TRBV5-1	TRBJ2-5	NA	CASSSRLQETQYF	TGCGCCAGCAGCTCGAGGTTACAAGAGACCCAGTACTTC
NA	TRBV21-1	TRBJ2-7	NA	CASSSRDSYYEQYF	TGTGCCAGCAGCTCCCGGGACAGCTACTACGAGCAGTACTTC
NA	TRBV10-1	TRBJ2-2	NA	CASSESLPSAQSGELFF	TGCGCCAGCAGTGAGTCCCTGCCTAGCGCACAGTCCGGGGAGCTGTTTTTT
once	TRBV15	TRBJ1-5	TRBD1	CATSALGQGNQPQHF	TGTGCCACCAGCGCACTGGGACAGGGGAATCAGCCCCAGCATTTT
NA	TRBV27	TRBJ1-1	TRBD1	CASSAGQGLTEAFF	TGTGCCAGCAGTGCGGGACAGGGCCTCACTGAAGCTTTCTTT
NA	TRBV6-6	TRBJ2-5	NA	CASNEGYETQYF	TGTGCCAGCAACGAGGGTTATGAGACCCAGTACTTC
NA	TRBV30	TRBJ2-2	TRBD2	CAWTSGDTGELFF	TGTGCCTGGACTAGCGGGGACACCGGGGAGCTGTTTTTT
NA	TRBV6-5	TRBJ2-7	TRBD1	CASSYGTGGYEQYF	TGTGCCAGCAGTTACGGGACAGGGGGCTACGAGCAGTACTTC
NA	TRBV28	TRBJ2-7	TRBD2	CASSGTSGRGYEQYF	TGTGCCAGCAGTGGGACTAGCGGGAGAGGGTACGAGCAGTACTTC
NA	TRBV7-3	TRBJ2-4	TRBD2	CASSLVLAGEAKNIQYF	TGTGCCAGCAGCTTAGTTCTAGCGGGAGAAGCCAAAAACATTCAGTACTTC
NA	TRBV6-6	TRBJ2-1	TRBD1	CASSATGQGSNEQFF	TGTGCCAGCTCCGCTACGGGACAGGGTTCGAATGAGCAGTTCTTC
once	TRBV25-1	TRBJ2-7	NA	CASSEYPRLGEWAYEQYF	TGTGCCAGCAGCGAATACCCCAGATTGGGGGAATGGGCCTACGAGCAGTACTTC
NA	TRBV7-9	TRBJ1-2	NA	CASSSPHPGRENYGYTF	TGTGCCAGCAGCTCCCCGCATCCGGGCAGGGAGAACTATGGCTACACCTTC
NA	TRBV10-3	TRBJ2-5	NA	CAISGTTNQETQYF	TGTGCCATCAGTGGGACTACAAATCAAGAGACCCAGTACTTC
NA	TRBV6-5	TRBJ1-2	TRBD1	CASSPMTGSYGYTF	TGTGCCAGCAGCCCCATGACAGGGTCCTATGGCTACACCTTC
NA	TRBV14	TRBJ2-1	NA	CASSGGQSHEQFF	TGTGCCAGCAGCGGAGGACAGTCCCATGAGCAGTTCTTC
NA	TRBV28	TRBJ2-7	NA	CASSYRAHEQYF	TGTGCCAGCAGTTACAGGGCCCACGAGCAGTACTTC
NA	TRBV4-2	TRBJ1-1	TRBD1	CASSQSGQGRGTEAFF	TGTGCCAGCAGCCAATCCGGACAGGGCCGCGGCACTGAAGCTTTCTTT
NA	TRBV28	TRBJ2-7	NA	CASSFTRGHYEQYF	TGTGCCAGCAGTTTCACTCGGGGACACTACGAGCAGTACTTC
NA	TRBV23-1	TRBJ1-1	NA	CASSQSIFVGSAENTEAFF	TGCGCCAGCAGTCAATCCATTTTCGTTGGTAGTGCCGAGAACACTGAAGCTTTCTTT
NA	TRBV7-2	TRBJ2-7	NA	CASSDRISYEQYF	TGTGCCAGCAGCGACAGGATCTCCTACGAGCAGTACTTC
NA	TRBV27	TRBJ2-2	TRBD2	CASSPTGLAGSHGGELFF	TGTGCCAGCAGTCCGACGGGACTAGCGGGTTCCCATGGGGGGGAGCTGTTTTTT
once	TRBV7-9	TRBJ2-2	NA	CASIPNGAGSTLYTGELFF	TGTGCCAGCATCCCAAATGGGGCCGGGTCCACTTTGTACACCGGGGAGCTGTTTTTT
NA	TRBV2	TRBJ2-1	NA	CASSHPDRTYNEQFF	TGTGCCAGCAGCCACCCCGACAGGACCTACAATGAGCAGTTCTTC
NA	TRBV6-6	TRBJ2-7	TRBD2	CASNSGTSGYEQYF	TGTGCCAGCAACTCCGGGACTAGCGGATACGAGCAGTACTTC
NA	TRBV27	TRBJ2-1	TRBD2	CASSSGTSGKVPQFF	TGTGCCAGCAGTTCCGGGACTAGCGGTAAAGTACCGCAGTTCTTC
NA	TRBV27	TRBJ2-2	NA	CASSFLAGANTGELFF	TGTGCCAGCAGTTTTCTGGCGGGGGCTAACACCGGGGAGCTGTTTTTT
NA	TRBV9	TRBJ2-7	TRBD2	CASSLSGDGIAYEQYF	TGTGCCAGCAGTCTTAGCGGGGATGGAATAGCCTACGAGCAGTACTTC
NA	TRBV7-8	TRBJ1-5	TRBD1	CASSYTGGSNQPQHF	TGTGCCAGCAGCTATACAGGGGGAAGTAATCAGCCCCAGCATTTT
NA	TRBV7-6	TRBJ2-7	NA	CASSSGTIYEQYF	TGTGCCAGCAGCTCCGGGACAATCTACGAGCAGTACTTC
NA	TRBV7-9	TRBJ2-7	TRBD1	CASLGQFSYEQYF	TGTGCCAGCCTGGGACAGTTCTCCTACGAGCAGTACTTC
NA	TRBV19	TRBJ2-1	NA	CASSRDFNEQFF	TGTGCCAGTAGTAGGGATTTCAATGAGCAGTTCTTC
once	TRBV27	TRBJ2-1	NA	CASSLGGARNEQFF	TGTGCCAGCAGTTTAGGGGGGGCCCGCAATGAGCAGTTCTTC
NA	TRBV27	TRBJ2-7	NA	CASVGPGEQYF	TGTGCCAGCGTCGGTCCTGGCGAGCAGTACTTC
few	TRBV7-6	TRBJ1-5	NA	CASSWGSNQPQHF	TGTGCCAGCAGTTGGGGAAGCAATCAGCCCCAGCATTTT
NA	TRBV28	TRBJ1-2	NA	CASSLWPERNYGYTF	TGTGCCAGCAGTTTATGGCCAGAGAGAAACTATGGCTACACCTTC
NA	TRBV10-2	TRBJ1-4	NA	CASSHPPGPSATNEKLFF	TGCGCCAGCAGTCATCCGCCGGGACCGTCGGCAACTAATGAAAAACTGTTTTTT
NA	TRBV19	TRBJ1-1	NA	CASKQGLNTEAFF	TGTGCCAGTAAGCAGGGCTTGAACACTGAAGCTTTCTTT
NA	TRBV27	TRBJ2-1	TRBD2	CASGSLAGGLFYEQFF	TGTGCCAGCGGATCCCTAGCGGGAGGGTTGTTTTATGAGCAGTTCTTC
NA	TRBV11-2	TRBJ2-2	TRBD1	CASSLGDRGSNGELFF	TGTGCCAGCAGCTTGGGGGACAGGGGAAGCAACGGGGAGCTGTTTTTT
NA	TRBV27	TRBJ2-7	TRBD2	CASSSGTSGSSYEQYF	TGTGCCAGCAGTTCCGGGACTAGCGGGAGCTCCTACGAGCAGTACTTC
NA	TRBV11-3	TRBJ2-2	NA	CASSYTYPGAGELFF	TGTGCCAGCAGCTACACCTACCCTGGAGCCGGGGAGCTGTTTTTT
NA	TRBV9	TRBJ2-1	NA	CASSPNRDISYNEQFF	TGTGCCAGCAGCCCCAATCGGGATATTTCCTACAATGAGCAGTTCTTC
NA	TRBV7-9	TRBJ1-2	NA	CASSTLGSYGYTF	TGTGCCAGCAGTACCTTGGGGAGCTATGGCTACACCTTC
NA	TRBV6-1	TRBJ2-7	NA	CASSEAHGGGQYF	TGTGCCAGCAGTGAAGCCCACGGGGGCGGGCAGTACTTC
NA	TRBV28	TRBJ2-7	NA	CASSLLYRDHEQYF	TGTGCCAGCAGTTTACTGTACAGGGACCACGAGCAGTACTTC
NA	TRBV6-6	TRBJ2-7	NA	CASSYSADYEQYF	TGTGCCAGCAGTTACTCGGCCGACTACGAGCAGTACTTC
NA	TRBV27	TRBJ1-2	TRBD1	CASSYQGGGYGYTF	TGTGCCAGCAGTTATCAGGGGGGAGGCTATGGCTACACCTTC
NA	TRBV9	TRBJ2-3	TRBD2	CASSPSGTSKDTQYF	TGTGCCAGCAGCCCCTCCGGGACTAGCAAAGATACGCAGTATTTT
NA	TRBV28	TRBJ2-7	TRBD2	CASIEGPGLAVTYEQYF	TGTGCCAGCATTGAAGGTCCGGGACTAGCGGTAACCTACGAGCAGTACTTC
once	TRBV5-1	TRBJ1-1	TRBD1	CASSLKGTDTEAFF	TGCGCCAGCAGCTTGAAGGGGACAGACACTGAAGCTTTCTTT
NA	TRBV27	TRBJ2-7	TRBD2	CASSVAGEAYEQYF	TGTGCCAGCAGTGTAGCGGGAGAGGCCTACGAGCAGTACTTC
NA	TRBV28	TRBJ1-1	NA	CASSFLIRGERITEAFF	TGTGCCAGCAGTTTCTTGATTAGGGGTGAACGTATCACTGAAGCTTTCTTT
NA	TRBV5-6	TRBJ1-2	NA	CASSLFGTPVADGYTF	TGTGCCAGCAGCCTGTTCGGGACACCAGTCGCCGATGGCTACACCTTC
NA	TRBV11-2	TRBJ2-7	NA	CASSFSDYEQYF	TGTGCCAGCAGCTTCTCGGACTACGAGCAGTACTTC
NA	TRBV5-1	TRBJ2-7	TRBD1	CASSLGQGPYEQYF	TGCGCCAGCAGCTTGGGACAGGGCCCCTACGAGCAGTACTTC
NA	TRBV28	TRBJ2-3	TRBD2	CASSSGTRDTQYF	TGTGCCAGCAGCAGCGGGACTCGGGATACGCAGTATTTT